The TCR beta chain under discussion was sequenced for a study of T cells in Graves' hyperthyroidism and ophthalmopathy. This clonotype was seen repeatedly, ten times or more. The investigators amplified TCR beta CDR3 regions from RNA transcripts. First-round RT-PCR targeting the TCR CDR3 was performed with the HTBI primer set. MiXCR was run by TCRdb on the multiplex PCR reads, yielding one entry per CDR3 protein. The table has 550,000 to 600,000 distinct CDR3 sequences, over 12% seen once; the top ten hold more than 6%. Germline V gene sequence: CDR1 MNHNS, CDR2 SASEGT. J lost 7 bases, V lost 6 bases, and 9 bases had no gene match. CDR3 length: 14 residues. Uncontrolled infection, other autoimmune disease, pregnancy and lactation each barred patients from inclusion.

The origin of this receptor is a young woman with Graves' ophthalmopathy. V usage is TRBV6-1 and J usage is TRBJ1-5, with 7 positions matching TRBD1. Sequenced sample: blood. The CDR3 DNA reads TGTGCCAGCAGACCAACAGGGGTTTTGCAGCCCCAGCATTTT. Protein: CASRPTGVLQPQHF.